This T cell receptor (beta chain) was sequenced for a study of PD-L1 blockade in urothelial cancer. Study-level background: In the patient group, twenty-five of 29 were males with bladder-origin urothelial cancer. Broader study findings: Below-median blood TCR clonality before treatment forecast better survival.

Comments on this clone: The antigen remains undetermined.

Repertoires were generated with immunoSEQ multiplex PCR, while TCRdb's copy carries only in-frame clones and drops some. The sample lists 40,000 to 55,000 clones, more than 70% seen once, with 2.4% in the top ten. Specified time point: peripheral blood 6 weeks after treatment start. Trimming cost V 4 bases and J 1 base, with 8 bases left between them. In germline, CDR1 is LNHDA, CDR2 SQIVND (reference sequence). This CDR3 has 14 residues. The chain recombines TRBV19 with TRBJ2-4; D call uncertain. The source is a man aged 60 to 75 with urothelial cancer. The input for sequencing was PBMCs, taken around atezolizumab (anti-PD-L1) treatment. Written as DNA, the CDR3 is TGTGCCAGTAGTACGGAGTTGGCCAAAAACATTCAGTACTTC. This gives the protein CASSTELAKNIQYF.